The present entry profiles one T cell receptor beta chain with its context. The entry originates in a study of blood T cell repertoires in COVID-19. Study context: Researchers got acute and convalescent COVID-19 samples from the United States, Italy and Spain. PBMCs, B-cell-depleted T cells, or T cells were the source of the cDNA or gDNA that made up the material.

Sequencing was performed with immunoSEQ multiplex PCR; in TCRdb, only in-frame clones are kept and a portion is missing. In the table there are 200,000 to 250,000 clones, roughly nine tenths of which are singletons. The CDR3 sequence is 14 residues long. Trimming at V came to 3 bases and at J to 0 bases, leaving 1 base not matched to a gene. Germline V gene data show CDR1 as SGHRS and CDR2 as YFSETQ. J is TRBJ2-5 and V is TRBV5-1; TRBD1 matches 8 bases. Sequenced material: peripheral blood. The sequence came from a man in his 70s with acute or convalescent COVID-19. The CDR3 spells CASSWTGHQETQYF. CDR3 nucleotide sequence: TGCGCCAGCAGCTGGACAGGGCACCAAGAGACCCAGTACTTC.